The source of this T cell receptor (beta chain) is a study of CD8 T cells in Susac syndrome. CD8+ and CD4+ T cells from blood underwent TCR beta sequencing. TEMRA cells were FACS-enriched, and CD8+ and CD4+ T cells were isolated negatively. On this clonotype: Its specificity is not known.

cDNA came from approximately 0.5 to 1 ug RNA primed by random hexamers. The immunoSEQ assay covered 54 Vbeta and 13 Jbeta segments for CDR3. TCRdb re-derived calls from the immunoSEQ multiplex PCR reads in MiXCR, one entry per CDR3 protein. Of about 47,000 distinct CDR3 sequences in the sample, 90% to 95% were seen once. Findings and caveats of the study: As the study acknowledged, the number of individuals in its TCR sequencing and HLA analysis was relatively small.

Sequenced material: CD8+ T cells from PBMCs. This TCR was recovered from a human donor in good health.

CDR3 DNA sequence: TGTGCCAGCAGCTCCCGAGGACTCCTGACAGATACGCAGCATTTT. Its translation: CASSSRGLLTDTQHF. The rearrangement joins TRBV11-2 to TRBJ2-3, with D perhaps matching TRBD1 (5 bases). The DNA matches TRBJ1-5 better at its end, which makes the J call doubtful. The germline V gene encodes CDR1 SGHAT and CDR2 FQNNGV. CDR3 length: 15 amino acids.